This T cell receptor beta chain was found in a study of vaccination effects on CD4 cells after COVID-19. Across the study: Post-vaccine sampling occurred a median 72 days after the second dose. Points from the study as a whole: Long after vaccination, the clones induced by infection and by vaccine shrank markedly in size.

Of note for this clone: What it recognizes is unknown.

Trimming took 4 bases from V and 4 from J, leaving 8 bases between them. The CDR3 is made up of 12 amino acids. CDR1 and CDR2 from the germline V gene are SGHDN and FVKESK. Sequencing was performed with immunoSEQ multiplex PCR; in TCRdb, only in-frame clones are kept and a portion is missing. This sample has roughly 71,000 clones; about 80% occur once, and the top ten carry 0.95%. Viral peptide pool expansion of antigen-specific CD4+ T cells preceded sequencing in the ViraFEST assay. The authors isolated CD4+ T cells after around nine days of culture. Either the BNT162b2 or mRNA-1273 vaccine was given to participants in two doses. None of the vaccinated had previously contracted SARS-CoV-2, and their nucleocapsid antibodies tested negative. IL-2 medium supplanted half the medium on days 3 and 7.

The sequence derives from a human donor who received a COVID-19 vaccine. The specimen was CD4+ T cells from PBMCs cultured with HCoV-OC43 spike peptides, collected after COVID-19 vaccination. Stated subset: HCoV-OC43 spike overlapping peptide pool stimulation. The V gene is TRBV14, the J gene TRBJ2-7; D perhaps matches TRBD1 (6 bases). CDR3 sequence reads: CASSLDSYEQYV. DNA for the CDR3: TGTGCCAGCAGCCTGGACAGTTACGAGCAGTACGTC.